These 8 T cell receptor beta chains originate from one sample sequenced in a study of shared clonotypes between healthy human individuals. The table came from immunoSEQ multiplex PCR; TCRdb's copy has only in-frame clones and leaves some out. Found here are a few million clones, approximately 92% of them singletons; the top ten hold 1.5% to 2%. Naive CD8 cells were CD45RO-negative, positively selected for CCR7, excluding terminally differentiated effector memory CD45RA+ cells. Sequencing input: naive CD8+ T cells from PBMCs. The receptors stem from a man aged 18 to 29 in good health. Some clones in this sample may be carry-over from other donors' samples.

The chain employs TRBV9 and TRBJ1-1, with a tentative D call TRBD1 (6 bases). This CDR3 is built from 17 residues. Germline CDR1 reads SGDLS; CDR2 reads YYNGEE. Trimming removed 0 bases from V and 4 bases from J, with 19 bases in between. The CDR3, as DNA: TGTGCCAGCAGCGTAGGTAATCTGGGGGGCAAGGGCACTGAAGCTTTCTTT. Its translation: CASSVGNLGGKGTEAFF.

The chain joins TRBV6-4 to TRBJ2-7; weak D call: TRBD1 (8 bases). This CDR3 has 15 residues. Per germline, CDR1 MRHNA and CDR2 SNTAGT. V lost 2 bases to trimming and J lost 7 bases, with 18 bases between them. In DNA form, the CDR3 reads TGTGCCAGCAGTGACCATACAGGGGGGGCGGGAGAGCAGTACTTC. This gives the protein CASSDHTGGAGEQYF.

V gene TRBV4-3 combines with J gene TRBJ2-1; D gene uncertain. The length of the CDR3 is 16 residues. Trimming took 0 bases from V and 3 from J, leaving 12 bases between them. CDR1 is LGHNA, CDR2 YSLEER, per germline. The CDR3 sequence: CASSQDRSVLYNEQFF. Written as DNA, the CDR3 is TGCGCCAGCAGCCAAGATCGGTCGGTTCTCTACAATGAGCAGTTCTTC.

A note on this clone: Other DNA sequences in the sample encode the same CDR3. Here the CDR3 reads CASSLGRGTEAFF. The CDR3 DNA reads as TGTGCCAGCAGTTTAGGGCGGGGGACTGAAGCTTTCTTT. The V gene is TRBV27, the J gene TRBJ1-1, with a possible D match to TRBD1 (5 bases). The CDR3 consists of 13 residues. Germline V gene lookup returns CDR1 MNHEY and CDR2 SMNVEV (reference sequence). V was trimmed by 2 bases and J by 5 bases, leaving 9 bases between them.

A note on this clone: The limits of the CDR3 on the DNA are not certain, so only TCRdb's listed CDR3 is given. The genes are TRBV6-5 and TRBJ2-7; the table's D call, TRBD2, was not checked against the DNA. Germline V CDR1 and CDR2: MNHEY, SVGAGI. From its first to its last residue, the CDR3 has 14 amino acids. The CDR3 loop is CASSSSDYSYEQYF.

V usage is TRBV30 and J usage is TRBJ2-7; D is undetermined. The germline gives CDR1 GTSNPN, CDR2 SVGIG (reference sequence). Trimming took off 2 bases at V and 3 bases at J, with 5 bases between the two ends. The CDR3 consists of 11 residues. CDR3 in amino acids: CAWSFGYEQYF. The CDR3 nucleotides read TGTGCCTGGAGTTTCGGCTACGAGCAGTACTTC.

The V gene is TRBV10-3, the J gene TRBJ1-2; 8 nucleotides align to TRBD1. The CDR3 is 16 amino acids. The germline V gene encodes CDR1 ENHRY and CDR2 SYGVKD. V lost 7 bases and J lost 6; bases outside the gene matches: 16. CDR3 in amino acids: CAIKIGQGMPNDGYTF. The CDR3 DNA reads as TGTGCCATCAAGATCGGACAGGGTATGCCCAACGATGGCTACACCTTC.

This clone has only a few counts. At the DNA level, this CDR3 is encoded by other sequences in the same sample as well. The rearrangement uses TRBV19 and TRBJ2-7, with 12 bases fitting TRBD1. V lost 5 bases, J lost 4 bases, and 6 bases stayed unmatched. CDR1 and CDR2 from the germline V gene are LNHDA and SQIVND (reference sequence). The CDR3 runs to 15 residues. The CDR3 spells CASSLGTGGLYEQYF. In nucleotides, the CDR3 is TGTGCCAGTAGTCTCGGGACAGGGGGCTTGTACGAGCAGTACTTC.